The 28 T cell receptor beta chains given below trace back to one sample, sequenced in a study of blood T cell repertoires in COVID-19. Libraries were prepared by immunoSEQ multiplex PCR; TCRdb keeps only in-frame clonotypes and omits some of them. The sample lists around 50,000 clones; about nine tenths were seen once. Input material: peripheral blood. All receptors derive from a man in his 60s with active or convalescent COVID-19.

The V call is TRBV5-1, the J call TRBJ1-1; the D is unclear. V shed 0 bases and J shed 1 base, with 7 bases lying between them. This CDR3 is built from 14 residues. Germline CDR1 reads SGHRS; CDR2 reads YFSETQ. The CDR3 sequence: CASSLAMANTEAFF. CDR3 in DNA: TGCGCCAGCAGCTTGGCGATGGCGAACACTGAAGCTTTCTTT.

The chain employs TRBV2 and TRBJ1-1, with a weak D call TRBD1 (5 bases). Germline assignment: CDR1 SNHLY and CDR2 FYNNEI. The CDR3 consists of 13 residues. V dropped 4 bases and J dropped 3 bases, with 9 bases sitting between them. For the CDR3, the DNA is TGTGCCAGCAGTGGACAGAGCTACACTGAAGCTTTCTTT. This gives the protein CASSGQSYTEAFF.

V usage is TRBV15 and J usage is TRBJ1-3; 7 bases map to TRBD1. Unmatched junction bases numbered 6, after V lost 3 bases and J lost 4 bases. The CDR3 runs 15 residues. CDR1 and CDR2 (germline): LNHNV, YYDKDF (reference sequence). The CDR3 bases are TGTGCCACCAGCAGGACAGGGAGTGACGGAAACACCATATATTTT. Its translation is CATSRTGSDGNTIYF. The whole variable domain, remainder taken from reference TRBV15 and TRBJ1-3, is DAMVIQNPRYQVTQFGKPVTLSCSQTLNHNVMYWYQQKSSQAPKLLFHYYDKDFNNEADTPDNFQSRRPNTSFCFLDIRSPGLGDTAMYLCATSRTGSDGNTIYFGEGSWLTVV.

This rearrangement joins TRBV28 to TRBJ2-2; 8 bases match TRBD1. The CDR3 runs to 14 residues. V gave up 6 bases and J gave up 3 bases; unmatched junction bases: 3. The germline V gene encodes CDR1 MDHEN and CDR2 SYDVKM. The CDR3 sequence is CASSWTGYTGELFF. DNA of the CDR3: TGTGCCAGCAGCTGGACAGGGTACACCGGGGAGCTGTTTTTT.

The chain combines TRBV20-1 with TRBJ1-2; 8 positions agree with TRBD1. The CDR3 spans 15 residues. V trimming: 3 bases; J trimming: 3 bases; junction bases outside the gene matches: 9. The germline gives CDR1 DFQATT, CDR2 SNEGSKA (reference sequence). The CDR3 nucleotides read TGCAGTGCTAGTGAGGGACAGGTGGAGGACTATGGCTACACCTTC. It yields the protein CSASEGQVEDYGYTF.

To note about this clone: The sample holds other DNA sequences that translate to the same CDR3. The rearrangement links TRBV7-8 to TRBJ1-1; D is uncertain. This CDR3 has 13 amino acids. CDR1 and CDR2 from the germline V gene are SGHVS and FQNEAQ. Between the trimmed V and J ends, which lost 1 base and 7 bases, there was a span of 10 bases. This chain's CDR3 is CASSLGLELEAFF. In nucleotides, the CDR3 is TGTGCCAGCAGCTTAGGATTGGAGCTTGAAGCTTTCTTT.

The rearrangement joins TRBV9 to TRBJ2-5, with 10 bases matching TRBD1. Germline V lookup: CDR1 SGDLS, CDR2 YYNGEE. Losses at the gene ends were 3 bases for V and 5 bases for J; bases not matched to a gene: 10. The CDR3 extends over 16 amino acids. CDR3 sequence reads: CASSAFRTGGSETQYF. The CDR3 nucleotides read TGTGCCAGCAGCGCCTTCCGGACAGGGGGTTCGGAGACCCAGTACTTC.

This clone was observed a single time. This chain links TRBV2 with TRBJ1-1, with D tentatively TRBD1 (6 bases). The CDR3 sequence is 14 residues long. Germline CDR1 and CDR2: SNHLY and FYNNEI. The ends were cut back, 6 bases at V and 6 bases at J, with 17 bases in the middle. Written as DNA, the CDR3 is TGTGCCAGCAGCCCTAGGGGGGGAGACGCTGAAGCTTTCTTT. Its protein product is CASSPRGGDAEAFF.

The chain uses TRBV27 and TRBJ2-1, with 7 bases matching TRBD2. The junction had 11 bases not matched to a gene; V was cut back by 8 bases and J by 7 bases. This CDR3 has 14 amino acids. CDR1 and CDR2 from the germline V gene are MNHEY and SMNVEV (reference sequence). The CDR3 coding sequence is TGTGCCAGCCACTTGGGGGGGGTTAGGAATGAGCAGTTCTTC. It codes for CASHLGGVRNEQFF.

The chain combines TRBV11-2 with TRBJ2-3; possible D gene TRBD1, 6 bases. CDR1 is SGHAT and CDR2 is FQNNGV in the germline V gene. The CDR3 extends over 15 amino acids. V lost 5 bases, J lost 5 bases, and 17 bases lay in between. In DNA, the CDR3 is TGTGCCAGCAGCCCGGGGACACGACGCGGAGATACGCAGTATTTT. The encoded protein is CASSPGTRRGDTQYF. The variable domain in full, with the rest retrieved from reference TRBV11-2 and TRBJ2-3, is EAGVAQSPRYKIIEKRQSVAFWCNPISGHATLYWYQQILGQGPKLLIQFQNNGVVDDSQLPKDRFSAERLKGVDSTLKIQPAKLEDSAVYLCASSPGTRRGDTQYFGPGTRLTVL.

V usage is TRBV6-4 and J usage is TRBJ1-2; tentative D call: TRBD1 (6 bases). With 3 bases removed from V and 8 bases from J, the gap between germline ends came to 19 bases. The germline V gene encodes CDR1 MRHNA and CDR2 SNTAGT. This CDR3 is 15 amino acids long. The CDR3 DNA reads TGTGCCAGCAGTGAGGAAGGGGGTAGATCCTCAGGCTACACCTTC. This encodes CASSEEGGRSSGYTF.

CDR3 nucleotide sequence: TGTGCCACCAGCAACAGTAACTATGGCTACACCTTC. It yields the protein CATSNSNYGYTF. V usage is TRBV15 and J usage is TRBJ1-2; the D is unclear. CDR3 length: 12 residues. Germline CDR1 reads LNHNV; CDR2 reads YYDKDF (reference sequence). Trimming left V 4 bases short and J 1 base short, with 4 bases between.

This clone appeared once. CDR3 bases: TGCGCCAGCAGCCAAGATAATCCACAGAACACCGGGGAGCTGTTTTTT. Protein: CASSQDNPQNTGELFF. The gene calls are TRBV4-3 and TRBJ2-2; D not certain. The CDR3 runs 16 residues. Germline V gene sequence: CDR1 LGHNA, CDR2 YSLEER. V lost 0 bases and J 1 base, leaving 9 bases between the germline ends.

The chain couples TRBV28 to TRBJ2-1, with 11 bases fitting TRBD2. This CDR3 is 15 amino acids long. Germline CDR1 and CDR2: MDHEN and SYDVKM. After removal of 6 bases from V and 7 bases from J, the junction contained 8 bases not matched to a gene. The CDR3 bases are TGTGCCAGCAGCCGCGGACTAGCGGGCGAGAATGAGCAGTTCTTC. Translating it yields CASSRGLAGENEQFF.

The chain has TRBV2 and TRBJ1-4; 10 nucleotides agree with TRBD1. Germline trimming cut 6 bases from V and 7 bases from J; bases unmatched to any gene: 5. The CDR3 is 14 residues long. CDR1 is SNHLY, CDR2 FYNNEI, per germline. DNA of the CDR3: TGTGCCAGCAGATCGGGACAGGGGAGTGAAAAACTGTTTTTT. It yields the protein CASRSGQGSEKLFF.

V and J are TRBV5-1 and TRBJ1-4; D is unresolved. This CDR3 is built from 14 residues. The V end was cut by 4 bases, the J end by 3 bases, with 10 bases between. Germline values: CDR1 SGHRS, CDR2 YFSETQ. The DNA for the CDR3 is TGCGCCAGCAGCCCAGGTGCAGCTAATGAAAAACTGTTTTTT. Amino acids: CASSPGAANEKLFF.

This sequence joins TRBV19 and TRBJ1-6, with D hard to call. The CDR3 contains 16 residues. Looked up from germline, CDR1 is LNHDA and CDR2 is SQIVND (reference sequence). Trimming removed 9 bases at V and 0 bases at J, with 15 bases between. The CDR3 region has the DNA TGTGCCAGAGAGAGCAGGAAAAGCTCCTATAATTCACCCCTCCACTTT. It yields the protein CARESRKSSYNSPLHF.

The chain uses TRBV6-6 and TRBJ1-1, with 8 bases identical to TRBD1. CDR1 MNHNY and CDR2 SVGAGI come from the germline V gene (reference sequence). The CDR3 loop spans 14 amino acids. The V segment lost 0 bases and the J segment 4 bases; nucleotides outside the gene matches: 1. The CDR3 DNA is TGTGCCAGCAGTTACTCGGGGACAGGCACTGAAGCTTTCTTT. Translation: CASSYSGTGTEAFF.

The chain links TRBV5-6 to TRBJ1-2; 8 nucleotides match TRBD1. This CDR3 is built from 14 residues. The J segment lost 7 bases and the V segment lost 3 bases, leaving 8 bases of the junction unmatched. The V gene's germline CDR1 is SGHDT and CDR2 YYEEEE. The CDR3 loop reads CASSSHRGVIGYTF. The CDR3 DNA is TGTGCCAGCAGCTCCCACAGGGGGGTAATTGGCTACACCTTC.

V gene TRBV3-1 (or the pseudogene TRBV3-2) combines with J gene TRBJ2-2; 9 bases align to TRBD2. Trimming at V came to 1 base and at J to 4 bases, leaving 7 bases not matched to a gene. The length of the CDR3 is 17 residues. CDR1 is LGHDT and CDR2 is YNNKEL in the germline V gene (reference sequence). CDR3 DNA: TGTGCCAGCAGCCAAGGTGCAGCGGGGGGTATCACCGGGGAGCTGTTTTTT. Its protein is CASSQGAAGGITGELFF.

This clone was observed a handful of times. This chain uses TRBV7-9 with TRBJ1-1; 7 bases line up with TRBD1. J was trimmed by 5 bases and V by 6 bases; bases with no gene match: 3. The germline V gene encodes CDR1 SEHNR and CDR2 FQNEAQ (reference sequence). The CDR3 sequence is 12 residues long. The CDR3 bases are TGTGCCAGCAGGCAACAGGGGACTGAAGCTTTCTTT. Protein sequence: CASRQQGTEAFF.

The chain links TRBV18 to TRBJ1-2, with 7 bases identical to TRBD1. This CDR3 contains 16 residues. Germline V CDR1 and CDR2: KGHSH, LQKENI. V trimming: 3 bases; J trimming: 4 bases; junction bases outside the gene matches: 11. CDR3 in amino acids: CASSPPGTASPYGYTF. The CDR3 DNA follows: TGTGCCAGCTCACCCCCCGGGACAGCCTCACCCTATGGCTACACCTTC.

The chain combines TRBV5-1 with TRBJ1-4; D might be TRBD1 (6 bases). V gave up 1 base and J gave up 7 bases, with 14 bases separating them. The CDR3 is made up of 15 amino acids. Germline V gives CDR1 SGHRS, CDR2 YFSETQ. CDR3 sequence (DNA): TGCGCCAGCAGCTTGAAGGGGGAGGGTGCTGAAAAACTGTTTTTT. Encoded protein: CASSLKGEGAEKLFF. Variable domain in full (rest from reference TRBV5-1 and TRBJ1-4): KAGVTQTPRYLIKTRGQQVTLSCSPISGHRSVSWYQQTPGQGLQFLFEYFSETQRNKGNFPGRFSGRQFSNSRSEMNVSTLELGDSALYLCASSLKGEGAEKLFFGSGTQLSVL.

The chain joins TRBV11-2 to TRBJ1-2; TRBD1 matches 8 bases. The CDR3 has 15 residues. CDR1 and CDR2 (germline): SGHAT, FQNNGV. Trimming took 0 bases from V and 5 from J; bases not matched to a gene: 5. CDR3 nucleotides: TGTGCCAGCAGCTTAGACGGACAGGGTCCGTATGGCTACACCTTC. It encodes CASSLDGQGPYGYTF.

The chain employs TRBV7-8 and TRBJ2-3; D might be TRBD1 (5 bases). The CDR3 has 18 amino acids. Germline assignment: CDR1 SGHVS and CDR2 FQNEAQ. V lost 1 base and J 0 bases, leaving 17 bases between the germline ends. CDR3 sequence: CASSLGVHRRTSTDTQYF. CDR3 DNA: TGTGCCAGCAGCTTAGGGGTACACAGGCGTACTAGCACAGATACGCAGTATTTT.

This sequence joins TRBV4-1 and TRBJ1-5; tentative D call: TRBD1 (5 bases). V was pared by 0 bases and J by 0 bases, with 15 bases between. The germline V gene has CDR1 MGHRA and CDR2 YSYEKL. The CDR3 contains 18 residues. CDR3 nucleotides: TGCGCCAGCAGCCAAGATTCAGGGAACCCTTATAGCAATCAGCCCCAGCATTTT. Translated, it gives CASSQDSGNPYSNQPQHF.

This chain connects TRBV5-1 to TRBJ1-1; D unclear. This CDR3 has 15 residues. CDR1 and CDR2 from the germline V gene are SGHRS and YFSETQ. Deletions cut 3 bases from V and 3 bases from J, with 15 bases between. The CDR3 coding sequence is TGCGCCAGCAGCTCCTCGGGGTCAGTCGACACTGAAGCTTTCTTT. This encodes CASSSSGSVDTEAFF.

This clone has a handful of counts. The sample has other DNA sequences that encode this CDR3 too. This chain joins TRBV7-9 and TRBJ2-3; possibly TRBD1 for D (5 bases). Deletions cut 1 base from V and 2 bases from J, with 7 bases between. CDR1 SEHNR and CDR2 FQNEAQ come from the germline V gene (reference sequence). CDR3 length: 14 amino acids. This chain's CDR3 is CASSLEGSTDTQYF. The CDR3 nucleotides are TGTGCCAGCAGCTTAGAGGGGTCCACAGATACGCAGTATTTT.